Included here is one T cell receptor beta chain sequence, with context. Its antigen is undetermined. This CDR3 region has 15 residues. CDR1 is SGHTA, CDR2 FQGTGA, per germline. Trimming pared 4 bases from V and 4 bases from J, leaving 14 bases between. This specimen belongs to a study of cytomegalovirus exposure and HLA in healthy donors. Overall study context: The same platform as the approximately 670 first-cohort repertoires was used for the 100 to 150 validation repertoires, a later analysis reported.

Method: immunoSEQ multiplex PCR; TCRdb's copy keeps in-frame clones and lacks some. The sample holds about 160,000 clones, around nine tenths seen once. Study observations and caveats: The tendency of first-cohort TCR clusters to co-occur in the 90 to 150 validation repertoires emerged from a later analysis.

The chain is built from TRBV7-3 and TRBJ2-1; weak D call: TRBD1 (6 bases). Sequencing input: PBMCs. This receptor was obtained from a man aged 18-30 years in good health and CMV-seropositive. CDR3 DNA sequence: TGTGCCAGCAGCTCCTCCCGGACAGCTTACAATGAGCAGTTCTTC. Protein sequence: CASSSSRTAYNEQFF.